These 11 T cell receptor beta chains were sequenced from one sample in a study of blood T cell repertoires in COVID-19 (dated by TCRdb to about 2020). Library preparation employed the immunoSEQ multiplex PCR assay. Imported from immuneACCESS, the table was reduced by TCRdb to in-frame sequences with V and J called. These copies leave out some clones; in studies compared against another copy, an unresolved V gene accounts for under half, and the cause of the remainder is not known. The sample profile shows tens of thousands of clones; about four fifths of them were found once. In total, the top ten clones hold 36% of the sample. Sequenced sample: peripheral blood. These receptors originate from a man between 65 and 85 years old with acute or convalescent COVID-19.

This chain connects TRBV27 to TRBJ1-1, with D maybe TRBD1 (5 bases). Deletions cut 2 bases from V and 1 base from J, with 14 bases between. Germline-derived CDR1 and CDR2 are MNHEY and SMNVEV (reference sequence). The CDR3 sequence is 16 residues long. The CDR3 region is CASSLNPAGWNTEAFF. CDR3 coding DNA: TGTGCCAGCAGTTTAAACCCTGCAGGGTGGAACACTGAAGCTTTCTTT.

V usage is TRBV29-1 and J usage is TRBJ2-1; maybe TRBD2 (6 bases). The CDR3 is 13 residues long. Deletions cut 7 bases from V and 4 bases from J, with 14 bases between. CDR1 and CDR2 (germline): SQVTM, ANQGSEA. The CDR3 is CSASDYTYNEQFF. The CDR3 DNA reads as TGCAGCGCTTCGGACTACACATACAATGAGCAGTTCTTC.

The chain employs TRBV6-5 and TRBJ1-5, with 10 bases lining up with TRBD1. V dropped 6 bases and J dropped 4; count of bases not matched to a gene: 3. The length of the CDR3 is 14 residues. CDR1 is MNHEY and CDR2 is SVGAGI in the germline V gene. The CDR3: CASRRTGGNQPQHF. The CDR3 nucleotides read TGTGCCAGCAGGCGGACAGGGGGGAATCAGCCCCAGCATTTT.

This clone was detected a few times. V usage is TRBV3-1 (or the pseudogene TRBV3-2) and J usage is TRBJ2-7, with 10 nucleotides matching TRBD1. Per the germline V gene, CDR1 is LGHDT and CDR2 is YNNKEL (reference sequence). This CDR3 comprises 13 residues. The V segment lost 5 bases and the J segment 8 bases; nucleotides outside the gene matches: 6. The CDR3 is CASSAGQGWKQYF. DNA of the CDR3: TGTGCCAGCAGCGCGGGACAGGGGTGGAAGCAGTACTTC.

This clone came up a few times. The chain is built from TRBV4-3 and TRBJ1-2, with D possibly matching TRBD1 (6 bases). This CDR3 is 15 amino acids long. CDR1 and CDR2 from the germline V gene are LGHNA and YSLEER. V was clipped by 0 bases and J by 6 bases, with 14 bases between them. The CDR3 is CASSQDTSRGHGYTF. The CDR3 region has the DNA TGCGCCAGCAGCCAAGATACGAGCAGGGGTCATGGCTACACCTTC.

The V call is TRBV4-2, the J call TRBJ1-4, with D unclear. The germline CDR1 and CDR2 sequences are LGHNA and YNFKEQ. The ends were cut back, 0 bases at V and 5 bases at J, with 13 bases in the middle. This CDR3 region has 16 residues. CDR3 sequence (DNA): TGTGCCAGCAGCCAAGAAGGAGGTATCTCGAATGAAAAACTGTTTTTT. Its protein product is CASSQEGGISNEKLFF.

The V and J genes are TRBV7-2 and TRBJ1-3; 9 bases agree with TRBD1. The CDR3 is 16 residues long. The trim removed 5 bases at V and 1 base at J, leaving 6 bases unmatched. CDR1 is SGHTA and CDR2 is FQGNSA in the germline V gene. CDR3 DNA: TGTGCCAGCAGCCAGAGACAGGGGGGTTCTGGAAACACCATATATTTT. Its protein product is CASSQRQGGSGNTIYF.

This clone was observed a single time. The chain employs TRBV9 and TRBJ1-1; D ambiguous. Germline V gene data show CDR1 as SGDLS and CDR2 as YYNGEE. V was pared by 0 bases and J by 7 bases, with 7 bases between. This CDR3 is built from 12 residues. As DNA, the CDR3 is TGTGCCAGCAGCGTAGGGTACGGTGAAGCTTTCTTT. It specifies CASSVGYGEAFF. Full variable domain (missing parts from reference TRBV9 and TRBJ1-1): DSGVTQTPKHLITATGQRVTLRCSPRSGDLSVYWYQQSLDQGLQFLIQYYNGEERAKGNILERFSAQQFPDLHSELNLSSLELGDSALYFCASSVGYGEAFFGQGTRLTVV.

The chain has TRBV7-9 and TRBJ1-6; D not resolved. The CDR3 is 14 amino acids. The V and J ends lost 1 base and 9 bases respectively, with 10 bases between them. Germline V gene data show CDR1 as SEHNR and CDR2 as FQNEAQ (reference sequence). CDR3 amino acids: CASSLDNRGSPLHF. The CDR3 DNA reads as TGTGCCAGCAGCTTAGACAACCGGGGTTCACCCCTCCACTTT.

The CDR3 reads CASSSLRGSTTSSYNSPLHF. The CDR3 DNA is TGTGCCAGCAGTTCCCTCAGGGGAAGTACTACGAGCTCCTATAATTCACCCCTCCACTTT. The chain employs TRBV28 and TRBJ1-6; possibly TRBD1 for D (6 bases). V lost 4 bases and J lost 0, with 22 bases in between. The CDR3 is 20 amino acids. Germline CDR1 and CDR2: MDHEN and SYDVKM.

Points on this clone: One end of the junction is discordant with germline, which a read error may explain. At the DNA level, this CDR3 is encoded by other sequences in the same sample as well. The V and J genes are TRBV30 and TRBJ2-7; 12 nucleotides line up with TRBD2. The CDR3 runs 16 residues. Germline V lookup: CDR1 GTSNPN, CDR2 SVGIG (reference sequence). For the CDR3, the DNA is TGCGCCTGGGGAGTTCAAGGACTAGCGGGACCCTACGAGCAGTACTTC. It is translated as CAWGVQGLAGPYEQYF.